The subject of this entry is one TCR beta chain. This CDR3 is 15 amino acids long. V dropped 0 bases and J dropped 2 bases, with 12 bases sitting between them. CDR1 and CDR2 from the germline V gene are SQVTM and ANQGSEA. This sample is part of a study of blood T cell repertoires in COVID-19. Turning to the study itself: T cells, B-cell-depleted T cells, or PBMCs provided the cDNA or gDNA that served as material.

Sequencing used immunoSEQ multiplex PCR; TCRdb keeps in-frame clones, though not all of them. The data contain hundreds of thousands of clones, 80% to 90% of them singletons. The chain has TRBV29-1 and TRBJ2-3; possible D gene TRBD2, 6 bases. The TCR sequence derives from a man younger than 40 who had recovered from COVID-19. Source material: PBMCs or T cells enriched from blood (not recorded which). The CDR3 region has the DNA TGCAGCGTTGAAGATTGGGCGGGATCCACAGATACGCAGTATTTT. Translating gives CSVEDWAGSTDTQYF.